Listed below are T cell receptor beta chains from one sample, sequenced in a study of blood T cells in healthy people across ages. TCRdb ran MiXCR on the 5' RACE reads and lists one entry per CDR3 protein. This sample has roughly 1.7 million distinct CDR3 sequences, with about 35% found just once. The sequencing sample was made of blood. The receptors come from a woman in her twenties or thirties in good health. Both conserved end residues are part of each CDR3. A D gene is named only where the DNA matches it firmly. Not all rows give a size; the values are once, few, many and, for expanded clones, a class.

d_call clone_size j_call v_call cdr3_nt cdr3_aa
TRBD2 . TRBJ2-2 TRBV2 TGTGCCAGCAGTGATTATCGGGGAGGGGCCGGGGAGCTGTTTTTT CASSDYRGGAGELFF
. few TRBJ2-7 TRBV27 TGTGCCAGCAGTTTATTTACGCGGGTCAGGGAAGGGGAGCAGTACTTC CASSLFTRVREGEQYF
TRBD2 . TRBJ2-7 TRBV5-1 TGCGCCAGCAGCGAACATAGCGGGACCTACGAGCAGTACTTC CASSEHSGTYEQYF
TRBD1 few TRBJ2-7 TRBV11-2 TGTGCCAGCAGCCGTGACAGGGTCGGGGACGAGCAGTACTTC CASSRDRVGDEQYF
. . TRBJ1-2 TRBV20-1 TGCAGGGCTATAGCAGGGACAAATGGCTACACCTTC CRAIAGTNGYTF
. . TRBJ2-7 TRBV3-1 TGTGCCAGCAGCCAAGATCTCGCCAGGAACTACGAGCAGTACTTC CASSQDLARNYEQYF
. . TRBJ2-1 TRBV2 TGTGCCAGCAGTGAGAGTGAGGACAGATCCTACAATGAGCAGTTCTTC CASSESEDRSYNEQFF
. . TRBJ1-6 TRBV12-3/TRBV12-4 TGTGCCAGCAGTTTTGGATTCGGAGGGAATTCACCCCTCCACTTT CASSFGFGGNSPLHF
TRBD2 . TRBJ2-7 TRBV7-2 TGTGCCGGCAGCTTAGGTTCGGGACTAGACCCCTACGAGCAGTACTTC CAGSLGSGLDPYEQYF
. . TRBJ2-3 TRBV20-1 TGCAGTGCTAGCTCGGGAGGGGACAGCGACACAGATACGCAGTACTTT CSASSGGDSDTDTQYF
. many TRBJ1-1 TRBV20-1 TGCAGTGCTAGGACAATGGGCCGAGCTGAAGCTTTCTTT CSARTMGRAEAFF
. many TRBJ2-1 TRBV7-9 TGTGCCAGCAGCTTCACAGGGCTCAGGGCTTCGAATGAGCAGTTCTTC CASSFTGLRASNEQFF
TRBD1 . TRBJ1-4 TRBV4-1 TGCGCCAGCAGCCGAACAGGGGTGGTTAATGAAAAACTGTTTTTT CASSRTGVVNEKLFF
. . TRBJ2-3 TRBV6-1 TGTGCCAGCAGTTCCCCTCAGGACGGACCCACGCAGTATTTT CASSSPQDGPTQYF
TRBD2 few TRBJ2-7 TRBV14 TGTGCCAGCAGAGCGGGAGGGCTCTACGAGCAGTACTTC CASRAGGLYEQYF
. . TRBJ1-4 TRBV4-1 TGCGCCAGCAGCCACGGGGGGGGAGACGAAAAACTGTTTTTT CASSHGGGDEKLFF
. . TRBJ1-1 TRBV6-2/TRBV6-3 TGTGCCAGCAGTCCGGCCATAATGAACACTGAAGCTTTCTTT CASSPAIMNTEAFF
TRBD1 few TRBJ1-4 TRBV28 TGTGCCAGCGGATGGACAGGGAAAAATGAAAAACTGTTTTTT CASGWTGKNEKLFF
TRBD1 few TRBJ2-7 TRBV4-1 TGCGCCAGCAGCCATCCCCCCACCGGGACAGGGGGCCGTTATTCCTACGAGCAGTACTTC CASSHPPTGTGGRYSYEQYF
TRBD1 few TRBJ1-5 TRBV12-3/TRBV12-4 TGTGCCAGCAGTCTGTTCCGGGACAGCAGCAATCAGCCCCAGCATTTT CASSLFRDSSNQPQHF
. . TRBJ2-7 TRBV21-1 TGTGCCAGCAGCAAAGTCTATCCCATCACTAGCGGGGGGCACGAGCAGTACTTC CASSKVYPITSGGHEQYF
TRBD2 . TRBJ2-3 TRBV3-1 TGTGCCAGCAGTTTCTTAGCGGGAGTTCGAACAGATACGCAGTATTTT CASSFLAGVRTDTQYF
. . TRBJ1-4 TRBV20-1 TGCAGTGCTAGAGAAGTTGAAAAACTGTTTTTT CSAREVEKLFF
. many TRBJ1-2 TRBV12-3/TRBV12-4 TGTGCCAGCAGTTTAGATCGGTTTATTGGCTATGGCTACACCTTC CASSLDRFIGYGYTF
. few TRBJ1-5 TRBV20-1 TGCAGTGCTAGTCGGGGCCAAGCCAATGGGCCCCAGCATTTT CSASRGQANGPQHF
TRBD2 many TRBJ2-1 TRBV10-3 TGTGCCATCAGTGAGTCGAGTCTAGCGGGCCTGAATGAGCAGTTCTTC CAISESSLAGLNEQFF
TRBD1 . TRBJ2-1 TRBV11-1 TGTGCCAGCAGCCCGGGGAGAGGGGGCCACAATGAGCAGTTCTTC CASSPGRGGHNEQFF
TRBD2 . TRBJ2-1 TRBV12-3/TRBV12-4 TGTGCCAGCAGTTCCCGGACTAGCGGGGGGTGGAATGAGCAGTTCTTC CASSSRTSGGWNEQFF
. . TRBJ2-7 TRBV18 TGTGCCAGCTCACCAGGCAGGGGCCTCCACGAGCAGTACTTC CASSPGRGLHEQYF
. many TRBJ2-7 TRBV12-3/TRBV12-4 TGTGCCAGCAGCCACTTATTCGCGTACGAGCAGTACTTC CASSHLFAYEQYF